The 14 T cell receptor beta chains given below trace back to one sample, sequenced in a study of response to subunit inactivated influenza vaccine. TCRdb independently ran MiXCR on the RT-PCR reads; one entry per CDR3 protein. The sample holds roughly 620,000 distinct CDR3 sequences, about 11% seen once. The same data also went into a second study, on T cells expressing NK-cell markers. That work adds: In generating TCR beta cDNA, 5'RACE template switching with UMIs was used.

The sample consisted of PBMCs from blood, taken on the day of vaccination. These receptor sequences come from a man between 50 and 59 years old who received an inactivated influenza vaccine.

The chain uses TRBV10-1 and TRBJ2-1; 7 nucleotides line up with TRBD2. Trimming at V came to 6 bases and at J to 1 base, leaving 6 bases not matched to a gene. The CDR3 spans 15 residues. Per germline, CDR1 WNHNN and CDR2 SYGVQD (reference sequence). The CDR3 loop reads CASSNAGVSYNEQFF. The CDR3 DNA reads TGCGCCAGCAGCAACGCGGGGGTATCCTACAATGAGCAGTTCTTC.

This clonotype was counted a few times. This rearrangement joins TRBV20-1 to TRBJ1-1, with D maybe TRBD1 (5 bases). The germline CDR1 and CDR2 sequences are DFQATT and SNEGSKA (reference sequence). This CDR3 has 16 residues. Between the trimmed V and J ends, which lost 6 bases and 1 base, there was a span of 21 bases. The DNA of the CDR3 is TGCAGTGCCCCCCTTAGGGACCGAGGTTCGAACACTGAAGCTTTCTTT. Translating it yields CSAPLRDRGSNTEAFF.

On this clonotype: This sequence may be a read error, since a much larger clone differs from it by one base. This sequence joins TRBV7-8 and TRBJ2-7, with a possible D match to TRBD1 (6 bases). This CDR3 is 13 amino acids long. Trimming took 1 base from V and 4 from J, leaving 8 bases between them. Germline V gene data show CDR1 as SGHVS and CDR2 as FQNEAQ. CDR3 nucleotides: TGTGCCAGCAGCTTAGACCAGGGGTACGAGCAGTACTTC. The encoded protein is CASSLDQGYEQYF.

This chain links TRBV7-2 with TRBJ1-1, with 7 nucleotides matching TRBD1. After removal of 5 bases from V and 3 bases from J, the junction contained 9 bases not matched to a gene. The CDR3 consists of 15 residues. Germline values: CDR1 SGHTA, CDR2 FQGNSA. The CDR3 reads CASSVRQGGHTEAFF. The CDR3 DNA is TGTGCCAGCAGCGTCAGACAGGGAGGGCACACTGAAGCTTTCTTT.

This clonotype was recorded once. This rearrangement joins TRBV28 to TRBJ2-5; D is tentatively TRBD1 or TRBD2 (5 bases each). The CDR3 loop spans 14 amino acids. The germline V gene encodes CDR1 MDHEN and CDR2 SYDVKM. V was clipped by 6 bases and J by 9 bases, with 20 bases between them. CDR3 loop: CASSQDTLLGAQYF. The CDR3, as DNA: TGTGCCAGCAGCCAGGACACCCTACTAGGGGCCCAGTACTTC.

This clonotype has more than one count but fewer than ten. The J gene is TRBJ2-1, the V gene TRBV20-1; 9 nucleotides agree with TRBD2. V trimming: 5 bases; J trimming: 4 bases; junction bases outside the gene matches: 3. The CDR3 runs to 13 residues. CDR1 is DFQATT, CDR2 SNEGSKA, per germline (reference sequence). Written as DNA, the CDR3 is TGCAGTGCTTCGAGCGGGGGGTACAATGAGCAGTTCTTC. Its translation: CSASSGGYNEQFF.

This clonotype was detected many times. In DNA, the CDR3 is TGTGCCAGCAAGGCCGCACGGAGACATAATTCACCCCTCCACTTT. Translating it yields CASKAARRHNSPLHF. The chain recombines TRBV6-9 with TRBJ1-6; D gene uncertain. Trimming pared 7 bases from V and 5 bases from J, leaving 15 bases between. CDR1 and CDR2 (germline): MNHGY, SVAAGI. The CDR3 loop spans 15 amino acids.

This clonotype appeared a few times. This sequence joins TRBV5-1 and TRBJ2-5, with unresolved D. Germline V gene lookup returns CDR1 SGHRS and CDR2 YFSETQ. Trimming took off 3 bases at V and 1 base at J, with 10 bases between the two ends. This CDR3 is 14 amino acids long. The CDR3 coding sequence is TGCGCCAGCAGCTGGAAAGGGATCCAAGAGACCCAGTACTTC. Its translation: CASSWKGIQETQYF.

J is TRBJ1-2 and V is TRBV12-3 or TRBV12-4, with D maybe TRBD1 (6 bases). This CDR3 spans 13 amino acids. Trimming removed 7 bases from V and 5 bases from J, with 14 bases in between. CDR3 residues: CASTRDTSYGYTF. DNA for the CDR3: TGTGCCAGCACGCGGGACACCTCATATGGCTACACCTTC.

This clonotype was seen a handful of times. The DNA for the CDR3 is TGTGCCAGCAGCTTAGGCGGATACCACGAGCAGTACTTC. Translating it yields CASSLGGYHEQYF. The J gene is TRBJ2-7, the V gene TRBV7-9; D is unresolved. V was trimmed by 1 base and J by 5 bases, leaving 9 bases between them. Germline CDR1 reads SEHNR; CDR2 reads FQNEAQ (reference sequence). The CDR3 length is 13 residues.

This clonotype appeared many times. The V gene is TRBV12-3 or TRBV12-4, the J gene TRBJ2-1, with TRBD2 matching over 10 bases. V lost 6 bases, J lost 4 bases, and 6 bases stayed unmatched. The CDR3 loop spans 15 amino acids. In DNA, the CDR3 is TGTGCCAGCAGCAGCGGGGGGGCTGGGTACAATGAGCAGTTCTTC. Its protein is CASSSGGAGYNEQFF.

This chain joins TRBV2 and TRBJ1-2, with 8 positions matching TRBD1. J gave up 6 bases and V 4 bases, and 7 bases lay outside the gene matches. The germline V gene encodes CDR1 SNHLY and CDR2 FYNNEI. This CDR3 is 14 amino acids long. The CDR3 protein is CASSGQGKANGYTF. Written as DNA, the CDR3 is TGTGCCAGCAGTGGACAGGGGAAAGCGAATGGCTACACCTTC.

In its sample, this clonotype was seen a few times. The V gene is TRBV20-1, the J gene TRBJ2-7; 9 bases agree with TRBD1. The CDR3 is made up of 12 amino acids. Trimming removed 5 bases from V and 5 bases from J; junction bases left unmatched: 4. Germline CDR1 reads DFQATT; CDR2 reads SNEGSKA (reference sequence). The CDR3 coding sequence is TGCAGTGCTCCGGGACAGGGCCACGAGCAGTACTTC. Its translation: CSAPGQGHEQYF.

In this sample, this clonotype turned up a few times. The chain has TRBV4-3 and TRBJ2-1; 9 bases agree with TRBD2. Losses at the gene ends were 1 base for V and 6 bases for J; bases not matched to a gene: 16. This CDR3 is 19 amino acids long. Germline loops: CDR1 LGHNA, CDR2 YSLEER. The chain's CDR3 is CASSQVPGTSFEEGNEQFF. The CDR3 nucleotides read TGCGCCAGCAGCCAAGTTCCCGGGACTAGCTTTGAAGAAGGCAATGAGCAGTTCTTC.